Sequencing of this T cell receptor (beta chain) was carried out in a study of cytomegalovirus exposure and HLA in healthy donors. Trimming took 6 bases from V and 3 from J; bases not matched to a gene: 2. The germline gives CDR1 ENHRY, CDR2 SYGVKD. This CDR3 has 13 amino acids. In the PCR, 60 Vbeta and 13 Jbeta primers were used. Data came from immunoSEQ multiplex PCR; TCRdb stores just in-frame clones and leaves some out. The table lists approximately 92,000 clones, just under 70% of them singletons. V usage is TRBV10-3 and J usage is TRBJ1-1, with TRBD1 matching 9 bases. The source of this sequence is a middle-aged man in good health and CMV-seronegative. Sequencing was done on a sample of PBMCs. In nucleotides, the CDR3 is TGTGCCATCAGGAGACAGGGGGACACTGAAGCTTTCTTT. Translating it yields CAIRRQGDTEAFF.